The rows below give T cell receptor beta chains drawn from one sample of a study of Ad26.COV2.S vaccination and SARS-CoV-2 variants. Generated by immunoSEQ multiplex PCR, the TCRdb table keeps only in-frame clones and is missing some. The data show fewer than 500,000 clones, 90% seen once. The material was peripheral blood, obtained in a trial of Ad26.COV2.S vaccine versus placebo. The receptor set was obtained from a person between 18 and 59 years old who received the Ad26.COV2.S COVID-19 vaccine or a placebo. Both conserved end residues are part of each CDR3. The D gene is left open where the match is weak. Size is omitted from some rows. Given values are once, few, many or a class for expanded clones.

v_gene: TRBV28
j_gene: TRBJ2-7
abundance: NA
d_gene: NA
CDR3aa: CASSSHRDASSYEQYF
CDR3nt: TGTGCCAGCAGCTCCCATCGGGACGCGAGCTCCTACGAGCAGTACTTC

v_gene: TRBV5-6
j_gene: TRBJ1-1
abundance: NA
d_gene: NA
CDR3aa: CASSRVNTEAFF
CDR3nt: TGTGCCAGCAGCCGGGTGAACACTGAAGCTTTCTTT

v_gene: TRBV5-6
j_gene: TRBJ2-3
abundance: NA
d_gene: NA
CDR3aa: CASSLLLAAGGSTDTQYF
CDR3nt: TGTGCCAGCAGCTTGTTACTAGCAGCCGGCGGGAGCACAGATACGCAGTATTTT

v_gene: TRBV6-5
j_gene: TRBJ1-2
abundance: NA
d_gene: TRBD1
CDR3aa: CASIGGGDYGYTF
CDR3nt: TGTGCCAGCATTGGAGGGGGCGACTATGGCTACACCTTC

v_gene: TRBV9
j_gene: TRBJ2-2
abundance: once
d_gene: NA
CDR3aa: CASSVGSLNTGELFF
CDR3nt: TGTGCCAGCAGCGTAGGGAGCCTAAACACCGGGGAGCTGTTTTTT

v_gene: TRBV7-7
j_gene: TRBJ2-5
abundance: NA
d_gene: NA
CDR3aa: CASSLAWAGQETQYF
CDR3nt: TGTGCTAGCAGCTTAGCATGGGCTGGGCAAGAGACCCAGTACTTC

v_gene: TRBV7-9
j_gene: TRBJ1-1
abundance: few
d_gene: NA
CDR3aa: CASSLGQNTEAFF
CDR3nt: TGTGCCAGCAGCTTAGGGCAGAACACTGAAGCTTTCTTT

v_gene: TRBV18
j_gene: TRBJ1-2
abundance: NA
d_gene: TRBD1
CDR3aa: CASSPPQGGYGYTF
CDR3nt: TGTGCCAGCTCACCACCACAGGGGGGGTATGGCTACACCTTC

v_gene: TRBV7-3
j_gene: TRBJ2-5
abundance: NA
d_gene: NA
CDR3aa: CASSLQTGGQETQYF
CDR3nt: TGTGCCAGCAGCTTACAGACGGGCGGCCAAGAGACCCAGTACTTC

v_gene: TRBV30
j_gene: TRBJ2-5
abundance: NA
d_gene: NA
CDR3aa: CAWSGVAAETQYF
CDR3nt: TGTGCCTGGAGTGGTGTTGCGGCGGAGACCCAGTACTTC

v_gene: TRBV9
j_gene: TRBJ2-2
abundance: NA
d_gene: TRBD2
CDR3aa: CASSVGTTNTGELFF
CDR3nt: TGTGCCAGCAGCGTCGGGACTACGAACACCGGGGAGCTGTTTTTT

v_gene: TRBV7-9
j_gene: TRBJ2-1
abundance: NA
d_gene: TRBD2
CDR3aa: CASSLGTSEYNEQFF
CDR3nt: TGTGCCAGCAGCTTAGGGACTAGCGAGTACAATGAGCAGTTCTTC

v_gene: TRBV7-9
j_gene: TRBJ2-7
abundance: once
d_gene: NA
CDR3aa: CASSLGSGRGRNDEQYF
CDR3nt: TGTGCCAGCAGCTTAGGAAGCGGGCGGGGGCGGAACGACGAGCAGTACTTC

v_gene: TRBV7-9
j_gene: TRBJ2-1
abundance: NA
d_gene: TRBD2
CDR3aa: CASSLMVAGVNEQFF
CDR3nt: TGTGCCAGCAGCTTGATGGTAGCGGGAGTAAATGAGCAGTTCTTC

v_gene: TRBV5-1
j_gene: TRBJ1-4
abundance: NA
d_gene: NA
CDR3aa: CASSPSGLNEKLFF
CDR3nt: TGCGCCAGCAGCCCCTCGGGTTTGAATGAAAAACTGTTTTTT

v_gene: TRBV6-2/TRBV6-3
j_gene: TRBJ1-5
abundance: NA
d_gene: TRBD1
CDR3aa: CASSYEGQGVINQPQHF
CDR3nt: TGTGCCAGCAGTTACGAGGGACAGGGGGTTATCAATCAGCCCCAGCATTTT

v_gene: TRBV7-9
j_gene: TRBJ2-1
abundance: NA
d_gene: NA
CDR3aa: CASSLGWTGKGNEQFF
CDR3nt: TGTGCCAGCAGCTTAGGTTGGACCGGGAAGGGCAATGAGCAGTTCTTC

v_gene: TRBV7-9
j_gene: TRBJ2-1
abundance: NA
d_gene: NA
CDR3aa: CASSLAQTGFYNEQFF
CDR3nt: TGTGCCAGCAGCTTAGCTCAAACAGGGTTTTACAATGAGCAGTTCTTC

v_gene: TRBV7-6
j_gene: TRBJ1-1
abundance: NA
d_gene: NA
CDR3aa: CASSGRQTEAFF
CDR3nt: TGTGCCAGCAGCGGGCGACAAACTGAAGCTTTCTTT

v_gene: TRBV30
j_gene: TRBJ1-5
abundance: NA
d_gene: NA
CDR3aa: CAWSGPTHQPQHF
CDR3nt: TGTGCCTGGAGCGGCCCGACGCATCAGCCCCAGCATTTT

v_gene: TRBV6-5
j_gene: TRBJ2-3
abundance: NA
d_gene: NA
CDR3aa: CASTRTDTQYF
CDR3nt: TGTGCCAGCACCCGCACAGATACGCAGTATTTT

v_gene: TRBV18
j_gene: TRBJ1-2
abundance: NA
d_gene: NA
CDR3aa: CASSDQVWDYGYTF
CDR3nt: TGTGCCAGCTCTGACCAGGTCTGGGACTATGGCTACACCTTC

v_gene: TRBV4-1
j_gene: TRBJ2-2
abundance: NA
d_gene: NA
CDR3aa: CASSQVTGRNTGELFF
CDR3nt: TGCGCCAGCAGCCAAGTTACGGGGCGAAACACCGGGGAGCTGTTTTTT

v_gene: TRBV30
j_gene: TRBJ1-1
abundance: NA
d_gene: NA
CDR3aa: CAWSERGEAFF
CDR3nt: TGTGCCTGGAGTGAAAGGGGTGAAGCTTTCTTT

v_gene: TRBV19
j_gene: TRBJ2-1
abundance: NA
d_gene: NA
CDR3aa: CASSRGPPPSGQFF
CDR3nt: TGTGCCAGTAGTAGGGGGCCCCCTCCTAGCGGGCAGTTCTTC

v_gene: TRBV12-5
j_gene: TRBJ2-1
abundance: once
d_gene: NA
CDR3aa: CASSPRYNEQFF
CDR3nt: TGTGCTAGTTCACCACGCTACAATGAGCAGTTCTTC

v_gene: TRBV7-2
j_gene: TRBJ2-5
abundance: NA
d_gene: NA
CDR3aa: CASSLESQTRETQYF
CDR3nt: TGTGCCAGCAGCTTAGAGTCCCAAACCCGGGAGACCCAGTACTTC

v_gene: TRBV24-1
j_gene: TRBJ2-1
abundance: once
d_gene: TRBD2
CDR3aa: CATSGGGRAGNEQFF
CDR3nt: TGTGCCACCAGCGGGGGAGGGAGGGCCGGTAATGAGCAGTTCTTC

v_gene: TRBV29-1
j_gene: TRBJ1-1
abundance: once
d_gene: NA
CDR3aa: CSVVQHMNTEAFF
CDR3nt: TGCAGCGTTGTACAGCACATGAACACTGAAGCTTTCTTT

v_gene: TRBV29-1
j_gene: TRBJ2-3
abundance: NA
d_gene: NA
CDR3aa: CSVERQSADTQYF
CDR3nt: TGCAGCGTTGAGCGCCAGTCAGCAGATACGCAGTATTTT

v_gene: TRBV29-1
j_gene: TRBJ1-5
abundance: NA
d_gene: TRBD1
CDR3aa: CSVLGGQGNSNQPQHF
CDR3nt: TGCAGCGTCCTGGGGGGACAGGGGAATAGCAATCAGCCCCAGCATTTT

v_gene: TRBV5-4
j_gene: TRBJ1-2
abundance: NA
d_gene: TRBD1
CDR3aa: CASSLIQGAGGYTF
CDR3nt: TGTGCCAGCAGCTTGATACAGGGGGCCGGCGGCTACACCTTC

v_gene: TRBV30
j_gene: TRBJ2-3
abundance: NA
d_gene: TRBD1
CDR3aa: CAWQRQGHSTDTQYF
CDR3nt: TGTGCCTGGCAAAGACAGGGTCATAGCACAGATACGCAGTATTTT

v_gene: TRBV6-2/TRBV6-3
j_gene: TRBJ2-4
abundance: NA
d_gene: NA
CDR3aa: CASSYSRQAVFSAKNIQYF
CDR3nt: TGTGCCAGCAGTTACTCACGACAGGCGGTCTTCTCAGCCAAAAACATTCAGTACTTC

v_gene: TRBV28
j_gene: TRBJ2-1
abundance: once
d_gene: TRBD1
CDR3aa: CASAGQGANNEQFF
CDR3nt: TGTGCCAGCGCTGGGCAGGGGGCTAACAATGAGCAGTTCTTC

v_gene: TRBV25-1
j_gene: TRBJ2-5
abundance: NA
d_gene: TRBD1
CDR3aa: CASSEPGQQETQYF
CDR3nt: TGTGCCAGCAGTGAACCGGGACAGCAAGAGACCCAGTACTTC

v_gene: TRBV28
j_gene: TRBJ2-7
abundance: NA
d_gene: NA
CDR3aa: CASSFQGPSYEQYF
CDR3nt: TGTGCCAGCAGTTTTCAGGGACCCTCCTACGAGCAGTACTTC

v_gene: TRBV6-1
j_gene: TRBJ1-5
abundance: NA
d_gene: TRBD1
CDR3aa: CASSAGTVVVGQPQHF
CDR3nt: TGTGCCAGCAGTGCCGGGACAGTGGTGGTGGGGCAGCCCCAGCATTTT

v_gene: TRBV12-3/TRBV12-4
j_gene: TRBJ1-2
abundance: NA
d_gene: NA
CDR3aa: CASSLSTGYGYTF
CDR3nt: TGTGCCAGCAGTTTAAGCACAGGCTATGGCTACACCTTC

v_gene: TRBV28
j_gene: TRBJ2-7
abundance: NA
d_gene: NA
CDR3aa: CASSPGWGDPKYF
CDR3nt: TGTGCCAGCAGCCCTGGGTGGGGGGATCCAAAGTACTTC

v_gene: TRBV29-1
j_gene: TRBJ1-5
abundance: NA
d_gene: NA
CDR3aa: CSVGPGTRNQPQHF
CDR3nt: TGCAGCGTTGGTCCGGGCACCCGCAATCAGCCCCAGCATTTT